Described below is a single TCR beta chain sequence and its context. This entry is derived from a study of blood T cell repertoires in COVID-19. With 5 bases clipped from V and 8 bases from J, the junction kept 14 bases outside the gene matches. CDR1 and CDR2 (germline): LNHDA, SQIVND (reference sequence). There are 15 residues in the CDR3. Clones were sequenced by immunoSEQ multiplex PCR, and TCRdb holds only the in-frame ones, with some missing. The profile covers 200,000 to 250,000 clones, with around 86% appearing a single time and about 7.6% taken by the ten largest. The receptor was derived from a woman aged 70-85 years with active or convalescent COVID-19. The rearrangement uses TRBV19 and TRBJ1-2; 7 bases are shared with TRBD1. The material sequenced was peripheral blood. CDR3 nucleotide sequence: TGTGCCAGTAGTCTCCACAGGGGACTTAATGAGGGCTACACCTTC. This gives the protein CASSLHRGLNEGYTF. Full variable domain (outside the CDR3, taken from reference TRBV19 and TRBJ1-2): DGGITQSPKYLFRKEGQNVTLSCEQNLNHDAMYWYRQDPGQGLRLIYYSQIVNDFQKGDIAEGYSVSREKKESFPLTVTSAQKNPTAFYLCASSLHRGLNEGYTFGSGTRLTVV.